The 4 T cell receptor beta chains below were found in one sample sequenced in a study of radiotherapy plus CTLA-4 blockade in lung cancer. Clones were read by immunoSEQ multiplex PCR, and TCRdb kept only the in-frame ones, dropping some. The sample carries around 43,000 clones, approximately 70% recorded once. The sequencing used peripheral blood, collected from a patient treated with radiotherapy plus ipilimumab. These receptors all stem from a human donor with non-small cell lung cancer who had stable disease on radiotherapy plus ipilimumab.

The rearrangement links TRBV10-2 to TRBJ1-1, with a possible D match to TRBD1 (6 bases). This CDR3 is 12 amino acids long. Germline-derived CDR1 and CDR2 are WSHSY and SAAADI. With 5 bases removed from V and 7 bases from J, the gap between germline ends came to 11 bases. The CDR3 here is CASSYGTLEAFF. CDR3 bases: TGCGCCAGCAGTTACGGGACACTTGAAGCTTTCTTT.

V usage is TRBV5-4 and J usage is TRBJ1-2; possibly TRBD1 for D (6 bases). V lost 5 bases and J lost 8, with 19 bases in between. Germline-derived CDR1 and CDR2 are SGHNT and YYREEE (reference sequence). The CDR3 is made up of 14 amino acids. This CDR3 reads CASRGAEYSRGYTF. CDR3 DNA: TGTGCCAGCAGGGGGGCGGAGTATAGTCGGGGCTACACCTTC.

The chain couples TRBV7-3 to TRBJ2-3; TRBD1 agrees at 7 bases. This CDR3 contains 16 residues. Trimming took 1 base from V and 1 from J; bases not matched to a gene: 5. In germline, CDR1 is SGHTA, CDR2 FQGTGA. For the CDR3, the DNA is TGTGCCAGCAGCTTAATTGGAAGGGGGCGCACAGATACGCAGTATTTT. Its protein is CASSLIGRGRTDTQYF.

The genes are TRBV9 and TRBJ1-2, with D uncertain. V was shortened by 0 bases and J by 5 bases, with 11 bases between the two germline ends. The CDR3 is made up of 14 amino acids. Germline V gene data show CDR1 as SGDLS and CDR2 as YYNGEE. The chain's CDR3 is CASSVEPGSYGYTF. The CDR3 nucleotides are TGTGCCAGCAGCGTAGAACCGGGATCGTATGGCTACACCTTC.